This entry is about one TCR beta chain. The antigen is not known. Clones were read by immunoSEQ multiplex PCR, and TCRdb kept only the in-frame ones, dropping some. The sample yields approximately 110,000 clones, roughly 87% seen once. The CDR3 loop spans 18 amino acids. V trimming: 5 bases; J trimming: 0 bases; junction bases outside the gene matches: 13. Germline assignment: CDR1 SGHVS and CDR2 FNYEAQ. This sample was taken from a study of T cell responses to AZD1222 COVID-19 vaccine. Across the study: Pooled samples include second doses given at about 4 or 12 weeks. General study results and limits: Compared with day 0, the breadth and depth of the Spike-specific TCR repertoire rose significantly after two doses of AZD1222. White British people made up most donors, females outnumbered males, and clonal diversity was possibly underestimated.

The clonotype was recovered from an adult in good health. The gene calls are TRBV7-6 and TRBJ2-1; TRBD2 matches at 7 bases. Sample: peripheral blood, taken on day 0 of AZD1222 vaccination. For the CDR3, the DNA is TGTGCCAGCAGCCCCCCGTATTCTAGCGGAAGCTCCTACAATGAGCAGTTCTTC. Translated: CASSPPYSSGSSYNEQFF.